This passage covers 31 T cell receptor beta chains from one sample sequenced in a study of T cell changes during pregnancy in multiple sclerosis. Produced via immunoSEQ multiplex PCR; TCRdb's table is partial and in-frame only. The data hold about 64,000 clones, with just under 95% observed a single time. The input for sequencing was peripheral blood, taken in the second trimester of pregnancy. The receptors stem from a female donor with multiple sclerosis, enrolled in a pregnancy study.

The DNA for the CDR3 is TGTGCCAGCAGCCTGGGGGCTAGCGGGAGTCCCTACAATGAGCAGTTCTTC. Residues: CASSLGASGSPYNEQFF. V and J are TRBV4-2 and TRBJ2-1; 10 nucleotides agree with TRBD2. CDR3 length: 17 residues. Germline assignment: CDR1 LGHNA and CDR2 YNFKEQ. V dropped 4 bases and J dropped 2; count of bases not matched to a gene: 8.

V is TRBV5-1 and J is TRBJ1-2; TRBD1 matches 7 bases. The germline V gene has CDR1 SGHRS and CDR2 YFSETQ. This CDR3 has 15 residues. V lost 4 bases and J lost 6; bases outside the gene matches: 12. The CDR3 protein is CASSGTTGRSNGYTF. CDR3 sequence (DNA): TGCGCCAGCAGCGGAACGACAGGGAGGTCCAATGGCTACACCTTC.

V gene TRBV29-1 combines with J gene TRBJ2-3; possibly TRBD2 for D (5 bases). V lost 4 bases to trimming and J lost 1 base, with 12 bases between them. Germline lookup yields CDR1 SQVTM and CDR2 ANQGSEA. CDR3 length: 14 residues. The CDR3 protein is CSVVLHGGTDTQYF. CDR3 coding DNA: TGCAGCGTTGTTCTCCACGGGGGCACAGATACGCAGTATTTT.

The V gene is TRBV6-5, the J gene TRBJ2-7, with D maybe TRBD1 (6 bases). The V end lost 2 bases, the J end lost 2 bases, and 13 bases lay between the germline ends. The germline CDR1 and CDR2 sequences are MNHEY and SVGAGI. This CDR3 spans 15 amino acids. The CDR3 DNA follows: TGTGCCAGCAGTTACCGGGACATCTCGGCCTACGAGCAGTACTTC. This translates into CASSYRDISAYEQYF.

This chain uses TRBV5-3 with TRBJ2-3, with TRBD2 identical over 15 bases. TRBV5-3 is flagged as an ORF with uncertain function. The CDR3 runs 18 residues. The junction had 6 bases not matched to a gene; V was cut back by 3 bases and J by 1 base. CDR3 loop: CARSYGLAGGPGTDTQYF. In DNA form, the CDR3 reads TGTGCCAGAAGCTACGGACTAGCGGGAGGGCCGGGCACAGATACGCAGTATTTT.

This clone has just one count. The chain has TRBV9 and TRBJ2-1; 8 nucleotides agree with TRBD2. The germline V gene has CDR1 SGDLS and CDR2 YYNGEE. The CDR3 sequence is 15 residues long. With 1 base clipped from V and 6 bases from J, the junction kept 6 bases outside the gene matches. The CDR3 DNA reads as TGTGCCAGCAGCGTAAACAGCGGGGGAGTCAATGAGCAGTTCTTC. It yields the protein CASSVNSGGVNEQFF.

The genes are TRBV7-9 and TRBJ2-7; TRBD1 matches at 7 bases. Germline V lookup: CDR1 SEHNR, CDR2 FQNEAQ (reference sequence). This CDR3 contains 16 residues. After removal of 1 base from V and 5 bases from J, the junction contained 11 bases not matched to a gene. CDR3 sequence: CASSLGGTEWSNEQYF. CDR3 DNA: TGTGCCAGCAGCTTAGGTGGGACAGAATGGTCTAACGAGCAGTACTTC.

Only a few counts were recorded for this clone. The CDR3 loop reads CASSFGSGSGRSNEQFF. The CDR3 coding sequence is TGTGCCAGCAGTTTTGGGTCGGGTAGCGGGAGGAGTAATGAGCAGTTCTTC. This chain links TRBV28 with TRBJ2-1; 10 bases map to TRBD2. The V and J ends lost 3 bases and 7 bases, in that order; junction bases with no gene match: 12. Germline V gene sequence: CDR1 MDHEN, CDR2 SYDVKM. The CDR3 totals 17 residues. The full variable domain, completed using reference TRBV28 and TRBJ2-1, is DVKVTQSSRYLVKRTGEKVFLECVQDMDHENMFWYRQDPGLGLRLIYFSYDVKMKEKGDIPEGYSVSREKKERFSLILESASTNQTSMYLCASSFGSGSGRSNEQFFGPGTRLTVL.

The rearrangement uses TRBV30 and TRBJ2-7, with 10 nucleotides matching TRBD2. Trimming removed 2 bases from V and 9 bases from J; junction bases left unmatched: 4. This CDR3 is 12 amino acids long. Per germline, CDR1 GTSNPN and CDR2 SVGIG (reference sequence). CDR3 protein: CAWSIVAGGQYF. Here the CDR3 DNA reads TGTGCCTGGAGTATAGTAGCGGGAGGGCAGTACTTC.

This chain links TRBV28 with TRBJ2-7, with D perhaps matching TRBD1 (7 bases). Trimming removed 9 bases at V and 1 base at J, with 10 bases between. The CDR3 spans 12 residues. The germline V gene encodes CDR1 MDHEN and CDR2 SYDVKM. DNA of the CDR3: TGTGCCAGGGAGGGACAGTCCTACGAGCAGTACTTC. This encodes CAREGQSYEQYF.

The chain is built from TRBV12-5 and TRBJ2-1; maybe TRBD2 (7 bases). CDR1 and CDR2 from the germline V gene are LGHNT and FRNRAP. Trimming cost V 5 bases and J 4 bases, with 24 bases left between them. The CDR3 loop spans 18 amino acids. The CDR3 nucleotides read TGTGCTAGTGGTCCCGGTATCTGGAGAGGGAGGGGGTACAATGAGCAGTTCTTC. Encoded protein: CASGPGIWRGRGYNEQFF.

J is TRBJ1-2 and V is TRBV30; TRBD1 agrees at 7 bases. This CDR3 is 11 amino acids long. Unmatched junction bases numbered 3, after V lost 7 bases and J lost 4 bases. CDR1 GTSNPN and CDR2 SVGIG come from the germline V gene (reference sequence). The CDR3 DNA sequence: TGTGCCTCCGACAGGGCCTATGGCTACACCTTC. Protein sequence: CASDRAYGYTF.

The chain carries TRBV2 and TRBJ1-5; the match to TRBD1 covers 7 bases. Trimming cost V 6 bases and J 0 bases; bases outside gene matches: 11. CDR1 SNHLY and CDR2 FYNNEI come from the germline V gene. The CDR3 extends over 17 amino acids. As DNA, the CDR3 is TGTGCCAGCAGCGGGACAGCCATGAGCTATAGCAATCAGCCCCAGCATTTT. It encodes CASSGTAMSYSNQPQHF.

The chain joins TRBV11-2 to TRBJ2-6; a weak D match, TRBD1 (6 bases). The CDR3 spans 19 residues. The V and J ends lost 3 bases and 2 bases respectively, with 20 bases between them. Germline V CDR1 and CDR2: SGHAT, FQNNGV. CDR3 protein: CASSFLVAGEVPGANVLTF. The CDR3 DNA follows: TGTGCCAGCAGCTTCTTGGTGGCAGGGGAAGTTCCTGGGGCCAACGTCCTGACTTTC.

CDR3 coding DNA: TGTGCCAGCAAGGGAACAGGGCTTAATGAAAAACTGTTTTTT. Protein: CASKGTGLNEKLFF. The V call is TRBV2, the J call TRBJ1-4; possible D gene TRBD1, 6 bases. With 7 bases removed from V and 4 bases from J, the gap between germline ends came to 13 bases. This CDR3 has 14 residues. CDR1 and CDR2 from the germline V gene are SNHLY and FYNNEI.

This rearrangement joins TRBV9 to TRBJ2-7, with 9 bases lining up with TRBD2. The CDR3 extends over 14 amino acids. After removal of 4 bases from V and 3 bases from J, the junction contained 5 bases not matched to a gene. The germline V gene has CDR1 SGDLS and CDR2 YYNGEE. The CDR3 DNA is TGTGCCAGCAGCCCGGGACTAGCCTACTACGAGCAGTACTTC. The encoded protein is CASSPGLAYYEQYF.

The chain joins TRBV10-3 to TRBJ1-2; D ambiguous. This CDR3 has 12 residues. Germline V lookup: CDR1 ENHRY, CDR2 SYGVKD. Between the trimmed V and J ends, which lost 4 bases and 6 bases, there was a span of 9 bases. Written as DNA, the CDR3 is TGTGCCATCAGTGCCAGTGATGATGGCTACACCTTC. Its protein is CAISASDDGYTF.

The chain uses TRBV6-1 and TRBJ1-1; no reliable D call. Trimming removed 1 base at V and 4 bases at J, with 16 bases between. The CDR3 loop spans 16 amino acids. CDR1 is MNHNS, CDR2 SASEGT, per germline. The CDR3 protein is CASSEGGGVVTTEAFF. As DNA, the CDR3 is TGTGCCAGCAGTGAAGGAGGCGGGGTAGTTACCACTGAAGCTTTCTTT.

The CDR3 here is CASSRTLVGQGGSEQYF. The CDR3 DNA is TGCGCCAGCAGCCGGACCCTAGTGGGACAGGGAGGCTCCGAGCAGTACTTC. The chain couples TRBV5-1 to TRBJ2-5; TRBD1 matches 9 bases. The end of the DNA aligns better with TRBJ2-7, so the J call may be wrong. Germline V gene sequence: CDR1 SGHRS, CDR2 YFSETQ. This CDR3 is built from 17 residues.

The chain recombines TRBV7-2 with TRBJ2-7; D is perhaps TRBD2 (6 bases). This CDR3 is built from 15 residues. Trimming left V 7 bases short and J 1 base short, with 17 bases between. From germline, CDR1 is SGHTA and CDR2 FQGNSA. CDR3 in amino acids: CASNLEHSGSYEQYF. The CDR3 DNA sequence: TGTGCCAGCAACCTCGAACACAGCGGGTCCTACGAGCAGTACTTC.

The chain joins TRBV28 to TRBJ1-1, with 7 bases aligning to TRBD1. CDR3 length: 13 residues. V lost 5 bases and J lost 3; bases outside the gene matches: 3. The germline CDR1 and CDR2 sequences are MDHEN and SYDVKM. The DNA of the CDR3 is TGTGCCAGCAGTCCCGGGACAGACACTGAAGCTTTCTTT. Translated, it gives CASSPGTDTEAFF. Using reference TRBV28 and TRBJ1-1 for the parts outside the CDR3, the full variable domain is DVKVTQSSRYLVKRTGEKVFLECVQDMDHENMFWYRQDPGLGLRLIYFSYDVKMKEKGDIPEGYSVSREKKERFSLILESASTNQTSMYLCASSPGTDTEAFFGQGTRLTVV.

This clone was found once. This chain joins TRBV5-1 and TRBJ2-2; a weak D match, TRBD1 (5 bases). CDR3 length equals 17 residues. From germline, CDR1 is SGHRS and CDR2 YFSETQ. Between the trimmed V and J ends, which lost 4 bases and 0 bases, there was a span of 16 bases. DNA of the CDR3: TGCGCCAGCAGCCCACGACCCTCAGGGTCGAACACCGGGGAGCTGTTTTTT. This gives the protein CASSPRPSGSNTGELFF.

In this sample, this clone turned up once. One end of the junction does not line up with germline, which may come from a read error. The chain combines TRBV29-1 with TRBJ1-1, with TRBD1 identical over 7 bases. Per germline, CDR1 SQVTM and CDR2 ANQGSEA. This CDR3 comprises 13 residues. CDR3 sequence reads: CSASGQWNSEAFF. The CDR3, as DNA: TGCAGCGCCTCGGGACAGTGGAACAGTGAAGCTTTCTTT.

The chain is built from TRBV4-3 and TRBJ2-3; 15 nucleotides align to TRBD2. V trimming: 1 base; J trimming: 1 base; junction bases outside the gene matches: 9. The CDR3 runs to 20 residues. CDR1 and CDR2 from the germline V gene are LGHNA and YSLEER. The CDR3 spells CASSQGSPGLAGGGTDTQYF. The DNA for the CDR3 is TGCGCCAGCAGCCAAGGTAGCCCGGGACTAGCGGGAGGTGGCACAGATACGCAGTATTTT.

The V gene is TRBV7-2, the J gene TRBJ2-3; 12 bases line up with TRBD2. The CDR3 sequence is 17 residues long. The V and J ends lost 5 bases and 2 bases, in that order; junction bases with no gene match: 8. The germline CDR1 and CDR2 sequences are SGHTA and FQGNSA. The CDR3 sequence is CASSPGLAGTLTDTQYF. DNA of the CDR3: TGTGCCAGCAGCCCAGGACTAGCGGGAACTCTCACAGATACGCAGTATTTT. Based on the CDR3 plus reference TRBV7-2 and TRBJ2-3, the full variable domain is GAGVSQSPSNKVTEKGKDVELRCDPISGHTALYWYRQSLGQGLEFLIYFQGNSAPDKSGLPSDRFSAERTGGSVSTLTIQRTQQEDSAVYLCASSPGLAGTLTDTQYFGPGTRLTVL.

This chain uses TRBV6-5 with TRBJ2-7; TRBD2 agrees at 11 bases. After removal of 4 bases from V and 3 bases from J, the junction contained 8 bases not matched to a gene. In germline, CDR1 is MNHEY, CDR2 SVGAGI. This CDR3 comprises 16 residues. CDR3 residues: CASSSGVGTSGYEQYF. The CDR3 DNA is TGTGCCAGCAGTTCTGGGGTGGGGACTAGCGGCTACGAGCAGTACTTC.

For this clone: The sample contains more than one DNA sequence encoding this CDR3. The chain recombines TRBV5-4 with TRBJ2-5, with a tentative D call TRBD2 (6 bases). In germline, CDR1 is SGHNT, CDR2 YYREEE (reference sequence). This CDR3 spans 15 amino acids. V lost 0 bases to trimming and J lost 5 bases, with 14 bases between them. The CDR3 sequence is CASSLGGASEETQYF. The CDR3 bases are TGTGCCAGCAGCTTGGGAGGCGCTAGCGAGGAGACCCAGTACTTC.

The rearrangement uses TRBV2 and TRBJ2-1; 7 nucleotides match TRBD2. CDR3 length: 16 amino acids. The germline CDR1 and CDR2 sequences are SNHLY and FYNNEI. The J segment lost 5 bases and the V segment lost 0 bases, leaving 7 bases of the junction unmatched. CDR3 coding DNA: TGTGCCAGCAGTGAAGCTGCCGGGAGGACAAACAATGAGCAGTTCTTC. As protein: CASSEAAGRTNNEQFF.

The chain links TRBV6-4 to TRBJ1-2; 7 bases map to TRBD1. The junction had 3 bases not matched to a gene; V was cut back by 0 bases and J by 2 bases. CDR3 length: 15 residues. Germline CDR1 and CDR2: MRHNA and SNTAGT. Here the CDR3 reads CASSDSKGANYGYTF. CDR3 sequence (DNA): TGTGCCAGCAGTGACTCAAAGGGGGCGAACTATGGCTACACCTTC.

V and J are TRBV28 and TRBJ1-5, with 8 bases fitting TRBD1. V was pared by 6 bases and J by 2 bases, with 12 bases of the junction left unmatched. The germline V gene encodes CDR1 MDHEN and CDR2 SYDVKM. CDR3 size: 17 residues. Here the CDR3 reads CASSLGHPGQGNQPQHF. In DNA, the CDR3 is TGTGCCAGCAGCCTGGGCCACCCGGGACAGGGCAATCAGCCCCAGCATTTT. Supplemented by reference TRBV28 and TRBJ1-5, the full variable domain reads DVKVTQSSRYLVKRTGEKVFLECVQDMDHENMFWYRQDPGLGLRLIYFSYDVKMKEKGDIPEGYSVSREKKERFSLILESASTNQTSMYLCASSLGHPGQGNQPQHFGDGTRLSIL.

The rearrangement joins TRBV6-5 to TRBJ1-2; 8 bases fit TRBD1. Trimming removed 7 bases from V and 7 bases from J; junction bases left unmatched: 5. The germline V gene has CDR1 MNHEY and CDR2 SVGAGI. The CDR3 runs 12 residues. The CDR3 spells CASNQGAGGYTF. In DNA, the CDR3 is TGTGCCAGCAATCAGGGGGCTGGTGGCTACACCTTC.